The rows below give T cell receptor beta chains drawn from one sample of a study of OX40 agonist ivuxolimab in advanced cancers. Libraries were prepared by immunoSEQ multiplex PCR; TCRdb keeps only in-frame clonotypes and omits some of them. The sample holds approximately 79,000 clones, about 90% seen once. Sample: CD4+ or CD8+ T cells sorted from blood, taken in a trial of the OX40 agonist ivuxolimab. The origin of the receptors is an adult with an advanced solid tumor such as melanoma, head and neck, liver or kidney cancer. Both conserved end residues are part of each CDR3. The D gene is left open where the match is weak. Expanded clones are given a class, and other clones once, few, many or no size at all.

>TRBV5-4|TRBD1|-|TRBJ2-7
CASSRPRDRYEQYF
TGTGCCAGCAGCCGCCCTCGGGACAGATACGAGCAGTACTTC
>TRBV19|-|-|TRBJ1-5
CASSIDPGELNQPQHF
TGTGCCAGTAGTATAGATCCGGGGGAGCTAAATCAGCCCCAGCATTTT
>TRBV27|TRBD1|-|TRBJ1-2
CASRTTGNYGYTF
TGTGCCAGCAGAACGACAGGGAACTATGGCTACACCTTC
>TRBV7-9|-|-|TRBJ2-3
CASSLGSTDTQYF
TGTGCCAGCAGCTTAGGAAGCACAGATACGCAGTATTTT
>TRBV6-4|-|-|TRBJ2-2
CASSDLANTGELFF
TGTGCCAGCAGTGACTTGGCTAACACCGGGGAGCTGTTTTTT
>TRBV27|TRBD1|-|TRBJ1-2
CASSLGQGYGYTF
TGTGCCAGCAGTTTAGGACAGGGCTATGGCTACACCTTC
>TRBV7-2|TRBD1|-|TRBJ2-7
CASSDRRTGNSYEQYF
TGTGCCAGCAGCGATCGACGGACAGGGAACTCCTACGAGCAGTACTTC
>TRBV5-6|-|-|TRBJ1-5
CASSLGVEPQHF
TGTGCCAGCAGCTTAGGGGTCGAGCCCCAGCATTTT
>TRBV9|-|-|TRBJ1-2
CASSAGHLAVVGGYTF
TGTGCCAGCAGCGCGGGACACCTCGCCGTAGTGGGTGGCTACACCTTC
>TRBV5-4|TRBD2|-|TRBJ2-7
CASRGQGGNEQYF
TGTGCCAGCAGGGGGCAGGGAGGGAACGAGCAGTACTTC
>TRBV7-9|-|-|TRBJ2-1
CASTFPGTFSYNEQFF
TGTGCCAGCACCTTCCCTGGGACCTTCTCCTACAATGAGCAGTTCTTC
>TRBV7-9|TRBD1|-|TRBJ2-7
CASSLATGTGYEQYF
TGTGCCAGCAGCTTAGCGACAGGGACAGGCTACGAGCAGTACTTC
>TRBV7-9|-|-|TRBJ2-7
CASGTAHYEQYF
TGTGCCTCCGGGACTGCGCACTACGAGCAGTACTTC
>TRBV11-1|-|-|TRBJ1-1
CASSLASGWPEAFF
TGTGCCAGCAGCTTAGCTTCAGGGTGGCCTGAAGCTTTCTTT
>TRBV5-4|-|-|TRBJ1-1
CASSLGSEAFF
TGTGCCAGCAGCTTGGGCTCCGAAGCTTTCTTT
>TRBV10-3|TRBD1|-|TRBJ2-1
CAISEAGQGNEQFF
TGTGCCATCAGTGAGGCGGGACAGGGAAATGAGCAGTTCTTC
>TRBV13|TRBD1|-|TRBJ1-2
CASSFQGVSYGYTF
TGTGCCAGCAGCTTTCAGGGGGTGAGCTATGGCTACACCTTC
>TRBV9|-|-|TRBJ2-7
CASSVEGGTFLYEQYF
TGTGCCAGCAGCGTAGAGGGGGGAACCTTTCTATACGAGCAGTACTTC
>TRBV5-6|-|-|TRBJ2-2
CASSLEGDYTGELFF
TGTGCCAGCAGCTTGGAGGGGGACTACACCGGGGAGCTGTTTTTT
>TRBV7-7|TRBD1|-|TRBJ2-7
CASSRGTGSYEQYF
TGTGCTAGCAGTCGAGGGACAGGATCTTACGAGCAGTACTTC
>TRBV5-8|-|-|TRBJ1-1
CASSLAIDSLMNTEAFF
TGTGCCAGCAGCTTGGCTATTGACAGCTTAATGAACACTGAAGCTTTCTTT
>TRBV13|TRBD1|-|TRBJ1-1
CASSTGQGGTEAFF
TGTGCCAGCAGCACGGGACAGGGGGGAACTGAAGCTTTCTTT
>TRBV11-2|-|-|TRBJ1-6
CASSLVRAGWNSPLHF
TGTGCCAGCAGCTTAGTTCGGGCAGGGTGGAATTCACCCCTCCACTTT
>TRBV19|-|-|TRBJ1-5
CASSMTPTRGETQHF
TGTGCCAGTAGTATGACCCCTACCAGGGGAGAGACCCAGCATTTT
>TRBV9|-|-|TRBJ2-7
CASSATGTSGFEQYF
TGTGCCAGCAGCGCCACCGGGACCAGCGGGTTCGAGCAGTACTTC
>TRBV11-3|-|-|TRBJ2-2
CASSSVGLGIGTGELFF
TGTGCCAGCAGCTCTGTGGGGTTAGGCATTGGCACCGGGGAGCTGTTTTTT
>TRBV30|TRBD2|-|TRBJ2-7
CAWSVRGLAGSPPYEQYF
TGTGCCTGGAGTGTTAGGGGACTAGCGGGTTCCCCCCCCTACGAGCAGTACTTC
>TRBV25-1|-|-|TRBJ1-1
CASSGEIAEAFF
TGTGCCAGCAGTGGAGAAATCGCTGAAGCTTTCTTT
>TRBV4-1|-|-|TRBJ1-5
CASSQVAEGYQPQHF
TGCGCCAGCAGCCAAGTTGCAGAGGGTTATCAGCCCCAGCATTTT
>TRBV9|-|few|TRBJ2-7
CASSVEKGGPYEQYF
TGTGCCAGCAGCGTAGAAAAGGGGGGGCCCTACGAGCAGTACTTC
>TRBV7-3|-|-|TRBJ2-1
CASSSEGPYNEQFF
TGTGCCAGCAGCTCAGAGGGACCATACAATGAGCAGTTCTTC
>TRBV2|-|-|TRBJ1-4
CASSDWGLYEKLFF
TGTGCCAGCAGTGATTGGGGTTTGTACGAAAAACTGTTTTTT
>TRBV27|TRBD1|-|TRBJ1-6
CASSPWTGGYSPLHF
TGTGCCAGCAGTCCTTGGACAGGGGGTTATTCACCCCTCCACTTT
>TRBV19|TRBD1|-|TRBJ1-2
CASSIGTGGVGYTF
TGTGCCAGTAGTATAGGAACAGGGGGCGTTGGCTACACCTTC
>TRBV9|-|-|TRBJ1-2
CASSHGAGKSYYGYTF
TGTGCCAGCAGCCACGGGGCGGGAAAGTCATACTATGGCTACACCTTC
>TRBV4-1|TRBD1|-|TRBJ2-2
CASSLGQHTGELFF
TGCGCCAGCAGCCTGGGACAGCATACCGGGGAGCTGTTTTTT
>TRBV2|-|-|TRBJ1-2
CASAEDNYGYTF
TGTGCCAGCGCCGAAGATAACTATGGCTACACCTTC
>TRBV27|-|-|TRBJ1-2
CAVQDSSNYGYTF
TGTGCCGTACAGGACTCCTCTAACTATGGCTACACCTTC
>TRBV7-9|-|-|TRBJ2-1
CASSQPSPRNEQFF
TGTGCCAGCAGCCAACCCAGCCCTAGGAATGAGCAGTTCTTC
>TRBV6-6|-|-|TRBJ2-7
CASSYSSGLGGYEQYF
TGTGCCAGCAGTTACTCGAGTGGGCTTGGGGGCTACGAGCAGTACTTC
>TRBV9|TRBD2|-|TRBJ2-7
CASSPSGTSGSYEQYF
TGTGCCAGCAGTCCGTCCGGGACTAGCGGATCCTACGAGCAGTACTTC
>TRBV9|-|-|TRBJ1-1
CASSPWSGTEAFF
TGTGCCAGCAGCCCTTGGTCGGGGACTGAAGCTTTCTTT
>TRBV27|-|-|TRBJ1-1
CASSLFGVYTEAFF
TGTGCCAGCAGTTTATTCGGGGTGTACACTGAAGCTTTCTTT
>TRBV10-2|-|-|TRBJ2-1
CASSVLALNNEQFF
TGCGCCAGCAGTGTTTTGGCATTAAACAATGAGCAGTTCTTC
>TRBV4-1|-|-|TRBJ2-7
CASSQVGQVNEQYF
TGCGCCAGCAGCCAAGTGGGCCAGGTAAACGAGCAGTACTTC